A selection of T cell receptor beta chains follows, all from one sample in a study of shared clonotypes between healthy human individuals. Generated by immunoSEQ multiplex PCR, the TCRdb table keeps only in-frame clones and is missing some. The table shows 190,000 or so clones, with 65% to 70% occurring only once. The sequenced sample was memory CD4+ T cells sorted from blood. The receptors shown here come from a man aged 30 to 39 in good health. CDR3s include the opening cysteine and the closing phenylalanine or tryptophan. The D gene is left open where the match is weak. Clone sizes are given selectively: once, few, many, or a class where the clone is expanded.

j_call	v_call	clone_size	d_call	cdr3_aa	cdr3_nt
TRBJ2-3	TRBV6-6	NA	TRBD2	CASSYSSGSRGTQYF	TGTGCCAGCAGTTACTCTAGCGGGAGTAGGGGTACGCAGTATTTT
TRBJ2-7	TRBV6-5	many	NA	CASSSLGGSYEQYF	TGTGCCAGCAGTTCCCTAGGGGGCTCCTACGAGCAGTACTTC
TRBJ2-1	TRBV5-1	NA	NA	CASSPGGDNEQFF	TGCGCCAGCAGCCCCGGGGGCGACAATGAGCAGTTCTTC
TRBJ2-3	TRBV11-2	NA	TRBD1	CASSLRGTGGTDTQYF	TGTGCCAGCAGCTTACGCGGGACAGGGGGCACAGATACGCAGTATTTT
TRBJ2-3	TRBV2	NA	TRBD1	CASGGQGPDTQYF	TGTGCCAGCGGCGGACAGGGTCCAGATACGCAGTATTTT
TRBJ1-2	TRBV19	few	TRBD1	CASNVRTGDLRGYTF	TGTGCCAGTAACGTCCGGACAGGGGATCTCCGTGGCTACACCTTC
TRBJ2-1	TRBV7-3	NA	NA	CASSLTFAVYNEQFF	TGTGCCAGCAGCTTAACGTTCGCGGTATACAATGAGCAGTTCTTC
TRBJ2-1	TRBV6-1	few	TRBD2	CASSVREGFYNEQFF	TGTGCCAGCAGTGTCCGGGAGGGATTCTACAATGAGCAGTTCTTC
TRBJ2-7	TRBV7-6	NA	NA	CASSPGPATSYEQYF	TGTGCCAGCAGCCCGGGACCGGCAACATCCTACGAGCAGTACTTC
TRBJ2-3	TRBV4-1	once	NA	CASSQSERNTQYF	TGCGCCAGCAGCCAGAGTGAGAGGAATACGCAGTATTTT
TRBJ2-1	TRBV6-1	once	NA	CASRSRYNEQFF	TGTGCCAGCAGGTCTAGGTACAATGAGCAGTTCTTC
TRBJ2-2	TRBV14	NA	TRBD1	CASSPGTAVTGELFF	TGTGCCAGCAGCCCCGGGACAGCAGTAACCGGGGAGCTGTTTTTT
TRBJ2-4	TRBV6-5	NA	TRBD2	CASSYSGRENIQYF	TGTGCCAGCAGTTATAGCGGGCGGGAAAACATTCAGTACTTC
TRBJ2-3	TRBV11-2	NA	NA	CASSLGGTDTQYF	TGTGCCAGCAGCTTAGGGGGCACAGATACGCAGTATTTT
TRBJ2-7	TRBV6-5	few	NA	CASSYSKGYEQYF	TGTGCCAGCAGTTACTCGAAGGGTTACGAGCAGTACTTC
TRBJ2-1	TRBV7-8	NA	TRBD2	CASSLWTSGSARNEQFF	TGTGCCAGCAGCTTGTGGACTAGCGGGAGTGCGAGGAATGAGCAGTTCTTC
TRBJ2-3	TRBV25-1	NA	TRBD2	CASGIAGVSTDTQYF	TGTGCCAGCGGAATAGCGGGAGTAAGCACAGATACGCAGTATTTT
TRBJ2-3	TRBV7-8	NA	NA	CASPLEDTQYF	TGTGCCAGCCCACTGGAAGATACGCAGTATTTT
TRBJ2-3	TRBV5-1	once	NA	CASSPSFSTDTQYF	TGCGCCAGCAGCCCAAGCTTTAGCACAGATACGCAGTATTTT
TRBJ2-3	TRBV18	once	NA	CASSPLATDTQYF	TGTGCCAGCTCGCCCCTAGCCACAGATACGCAGTATTTT
TRBJ2-3	TRBV5-1	NA	TRBD2	CASSGGGTILLIDTQYF	TGCGCCAGCAGCGGCGGGGGGACAATCCTCCTGATAGATACGCAGTATTTT
TRBJ2-7	TRBV6-5	NA	NA	CASFPSHEQYF	TGTGCCAGCTTCCCATCCCACGAGCAGTACTTC
TRBJ1-3	TRBV5-5	once	NA	CASSLGPRGDSGNTIYF	TGTGCCAGCAGCTTGGGGCCCCGAGGGGATTCTGGAAACACCATATATTTT
TRBJ2-7	TRBV6-1	once	TRBD2	CASGASGMNEQYF	TGTGCCAGCGGGGCTAGCGGGATGAACGAGCAGTACTTC
TRBJ1-1	TRBV6-1	many	NA	CASSEAWSHSGEAFF	TGTGCCAGCAGTGAAGCGTGGAGTCACTCGGGTGAAGCTTTCTTT
TRBJ2-4	TRBV5-4	NA	NA	CASSLRGSGQKEYF	TGTGCCAGCAGCCTAAGGGGTTCCGGGCAAAAGGAGTACTTC
TRBJ2-3	TRBV29-1	NA	NA	CSVYRVGGDTQYF	TGCAGCGTATACAGGGTCGGCGGTGATACGCAGTATTTT
TRBJ2-3	TRBV5-1	NA	TRBD2	CASSSTGTSPTDTQYF	TGCGCCAGCAGCTCAACCGGGACTAGCCCAACAGATACGCAGTATTTT
TRBJ1-1	TRBV9	NA	TRBD1	CASSVAGTGVVGTEAFF	TGTGCCAGCAGCGTAGCAGGGACAGGGGTGGTCGGCACTGAAGCTTTCTTT
TRBJ1-2	TRBV29-1	NA	NA	CSVEPLGGRDGYTF	TGCAGCGTTGAACCCCTGGGGGGCCGCGATGGCTACACCTTC
TRBJ2-3	TRBV11-1	once	NA	CASSHLGVQSTDTQYF	TGTGCCAGCAGCCACCTTGGGGTCCAAAGCACAGATACGCAGTATTTT
TRBJ2-4	TRBV5-4	NA	TRBD2	CASSLAGSKNIQYF	TGTGCCAGCAGCTTAGCGGGGAGCAAAAACATTCAGTACTTC
TRBJ2-5	TRBV5-1	few	TRBD1	CASSQWGTGETQYF	TGCGCCAGCAGTCAATGGGGGACAGGGGAGACCCAGTACTTC
TRBJ2-7	TRBV11-2	few	TRBD1	CASSSLRDRGYEQYF	TGTGCCAGCAGCTCCCTCCGGGACAGGGGTTACGAGCAGTACTTC
TRBJ1-1	TRBV5-6	NA	NA	CASSLRGIDTEAFF	TGTGCCAGCAGCTTGAGGGGGATAGACACTGAAGCTTTCTTT
TRBJ1-2	TRBV6-4	NA	TRBD1	CASSRQGAKTLVPGYTF	TGTGCCAGCAGTAGACAGGGGGCAAAGACCCTAGTTCCTGGCTACACCTTC
TRBJ2-7	TRBV14	NA	TRBD2	CASSRGTSGTYEQYF	TGTGCCAGCAGCCGAGGGACTAGCGGGACCTACGAGCAGTACTTC
TRBJ2-2	TRBV13	NA	NA	CASSLPAGGTNTGELFF	TGTGCCAGCAGCTTACCTGCAGGGGGGACGAACACCGGGGAGCTGTTTTTT
TRBJ1-4	TRBV7-8	few	TRBD1	CASSKDRENEKLFF	TGTGCCAGCAGCAAGGACAGGGAGAATGAAAAACTGTTTTTT
TRBJ1-3	TRBV2	NA	NA	CASSERIGNTIYF	TGTGCCAGCAGTGAAAGGATCGGAAACACCATATATTTT
TRBJ1-1	TRBV28	NA	NA	CASSLRQAEAFF	TGTGCCAGCAGTTTACGACAGGCCGAAGCTTTCTTT
TRBJ1-5	TRBV6-1	few	NA	CASSVSAVNQPQHF	TGTGCCAGCAGTGTATCGGCGGTAAATCAGCCCCAGCATTTT
TRBJ1-4	TRBV5-1	NA	NA	CASSTGGTQEKLFF	TGCGCCAGCAGCACCGGCGGAACACAGGAAAAACTGTTTTTT
TRBJ2-1	TRBV19	NA	NA	CASSGMTPGLYNEQFF	TGTGCCAGTAGTGGGATGACACCGGGCCTCTACAATGAGCAGTTCTTC
TRBJ2-2	TRBV15	NA	NA	CATSKQIQNTGELFF	TGTGCCACCAGCAAGCAGATACAGAACACCGGGGAGCTGTTTTTT
TRBJ1-5	TRBV28	NA	NA	CASSLYHQPQHF	TGTGCCAGCAGTTTATATCATCAGCCCCAGCATTTT
TRBJ2-1	TRBV7-3	many	NA	CASSPQQAVSYNEQFF	TGTGCCAGCAGCCCCCAGCAGGCCGTTTCCTACAATGAGCAGTTCTTC
TRBJ2-5	TRBV10-1	NA	TRBD1	CASSESRTGDQETQYF	TGCGCCAGCAGTGAGTCGCGGACAGGAGACCAAGAGACCCAGTACTTC
TRBJ2-1	TRBV28	NA	TRBD2	CASSLGMASGSTKFF	TGTGCCAGCAGTTTAGGGATGGCTAGCGGGAGCACAAAGTTCTTC
TRBJ2-5	TRBV4-1	NA	NA	CASSQENRRKETQYF	TGCGCCAGCAGCCAAGAAAACAGGAGGAAAGAGACCCAGTACTTC
TRBJ1-3	TRBV28	NA	TRBD1	CASSLSQGTGNTIYF	TGTGCCAGCAGTTTGTCACAGGGGACTGGAAACACCATATATTTT
TRBJ1-2	TRBV10-2	NA	TRBD1	CASSGSPGTGGRYGYTF	TGCGCCAGCAGTGGCTCACCCGGGACAGGGGGGAGGTATGGCTACACCTTC
TRBJ2-6	TRBV5-1	NA	NA	CASSYPLGAGANVLTF	TGCGCCAGCAGCTACCCTCTAGGGGCCGGGGCCAACGTCCTGACTTTC
TRBJ2-7	TRBV28	NA	NA	CASRSPREQYF	TGTGCCAGCAGGTCGCCTAGAGAGCAGTACTTC
TRBJ2-7	TRBV29-1	few	NA	CSCGKSYEQYF	TGCAGCTGTGGGAAGTCCTACGAGCAGTACTTC